This TCR beta chain was identified during a study of T-cell memory formation after mild COVID-19. Study-wide results and caveats: The authors did not confirm SARS-CoV-2 specificity of second-wave clones peaking day 37. Shrinking CD4+ clones resided mostly in CM and EM, and CD8+ ones in EMRA.

MiXCR, applied by TCRdb to the 5' RACE reads, yields one record per CDR3 protein. The data contain hundreds of thousands of distinct CDR3 sequences, 15% to 20% of them singletons. The CDR3 extends over 15 amino acids. Germline CDR1 reads DFQATT; CDR2 reads SNEGSKA (reference sequence). Trimming took 3 bases from V and 0 from J, leaving 14 bases between them. With regard to this clonotype: Its matching antigen is unknown.

Source material: PBMCs or a T cell subset sorted from them (not recorded which). The V and J genes are TRBV20-1 and TRBJ1-1, with D tentatively TRBD1 (5 bases). This TCR was recovered from an adult woman who had mild COVID-19 (a few samples of this study predate the infection). Cell type and time point are not known. The CDR3 DNA is TGCAGTGCTAGGTGGGGGGAGAGTGTGAACACTGAAGCTTTCTTT. This gives the protein CSARWGESVNTEAFF.